This T cell receptor beta chain was found in a study of T cells in Graves' hyperthyroidism and ophthalmopathy. The overall study: Peripheral blood was obtained at initial diagnosis, preceding any treatment. Findings and caveats of the study: Separating ophthalmopathy from stable hyperthyroidism was achieved by a 13 V-J model.

This clonotype has a single count. What it recognizes is unknown. Just one base apart from a much larger clone, this may be a read error. Pregnant or lactating patients were excluded, as were those with uncontrolled infection or other autoimmune disease. This sample holds PBMCs from less than 13 ml fresh peripheral blood. The CDR3 loop spans 14 amino acids. Per germline, CDR1 KGHSH and CDR2 LQKENI. RNA transcripts gave rise to amplified TCR beta CDR3 regions. First-round RT-PCR of the TCR CDR3 relied on the HTBI primer set. TCRdb re-called the multiplex PCR reads with MiXCR, one entry per CDR3 protein. In the table there are approximately 370,000 distinct CDR3 sequences, about 16% of which are singletons.

This clonotype was obtained from a young woman with Graves' hyperthyroidism. The sequencing input was blood. This chain connects TRBV18 to TRBJ1-1; 7 bases map to TRBD1. The CDR3 protein is CASSPGQTLPEASF. The CDR3 DNA follows: TGTGCCAGCTCACCGGGACAGACCCTGCCCGAAGCTTCCTTT.